Below are 32 T cell receptor beta chains sequenced from a single sample in a study of shared clonotypes between healthy human individuals. In the naive CD8 group, cells lacked CD45RO and were positively selected for CCR7, so terminally differentiated effector memory CD45RA+ cells were left out. The method was immunoSEQ multiplex PCR; TCRdb's version includes in-frame clones alone and lacks a portion of them. This repertoire shows more than 2 million clones, just over 90% found once; its top ten account for approximately 1.7%. The sequenced sample consisted of naive CD8+ T cells from PBMCs. The receptors come from a man younger than 35 in good health. Some clones in this sample may be carry-over from other donors' samples.

The chain has TRBV5-1 and TRBJ1-1; TRBD1 matches at 8 bases. The CDR3 consists of 14 residues. Per germline, CDR1 SGHRS and CDR2 YFSETQ. After removal of 7 bases from V and 5 bases from J, the junction contained 10 bases not matched to a gene. DNA of the CDR3: TGCGCCAGCTGGGGGACAGGCGGGGTTACTGAAGCTTTCTTT. Translated: CASWGTGGVTEAFF.

V and J are TRBV9 and TRBJ2-7, with 8 bases that match TRBD2. Germline CDR1 reads SGDLS; CDR2 reads YYNGEE. J gave up 3 bases and V 2 bases, and 10 bases lay outside the gene matches. The CDR3 contains 16 residues. The CDR3 region is CASSVSGTSIRYEQYF. In DNA, the CDR3 is TGTGCCAGCAGCGTCTCCGGGACTAGTATCCGCTACGAGCAGTACTTC.

The V and J genes are TRBV11-2 and TRBJ2-4; tentative D call: TRBD2 (5 bases). The CDR3 runs to 15 residues. The germline gives CDR1 SGHAT, CDR2 FQNNGV. Trimming shortened V by 1 base and J by 8 bases, and 15 bases separated the two germline ends. CDR3 region: CASSLAVRTRDIQYF. The CDR3 nucleotides read TGTGCCAGCAGCTTAGCGGTGCGGACTCGAGACATTCAGTACTTC.

The chain employs TRBV28 and TRBJ1-6; no reliable D call. Trimming removed 3 bases from V and 0 bases from J, with 12 bases in between. Germline CDR1 reads MDHEN; CDR2 reads SYDVKM. This CDR3 spans 17 amino acids. In DNA form, the CDR3 reads TGTGCCAGCAGTTTGCATGGGGAAAGCTCCTATAATTCACCCCTCCACTTT. This gives the protein CASSLHGESSYNSPLHF.

The CDR3 bases are TGTGCCAGCAGCTCCAACTACGAGCAGTACTTC. It yields the protein CASSSNYEQYF. The chain is built from TRBV5-8 and TRBJ2-7; D ambiguous. The germline V and J ends were trimmed by 3 bases and 3 bases, with 4 bases remaining between them. The CDR3 spans 11 residues. The germline V gene encodes CDR1 SGHTS and CDR2 YDEGEE.

J is TRBJ1-2 and V is TRBV7-8, with 9 bases that match TRBD1. The ends lost 1 base at V and 10 bases at J; junction bases unmatched: 4. The CDR3 has 13 residues. The germline V gene has CDR1 SGHVS and CDR2 FQNEAQ. CDR3 residues: CASSLGQGDVYTF. The DNA of the CDR3 is TGTGCCAGCAGCTTAGGACAGGGGGACGTCTACACCTTC. The whole variable domain, remainder taken from reference TRBV7-8 and TRBJ1-2, is GAGVSQSPRYKVAKRGQDVALRCDPISGHVSLFWYQQALGQGPEFLTYFQNEAQLDKSGLPSDRFFAERPEGSVSTLKIQRTQQEDSAVYLCASSLGQGDVYTFGSGTRLTVV.

V usage is TRBV29-1 and J usage is TRBJ2-1, with D uncertain. Looked up from germline, CDR1 is SQVTM and CDR2 is ANQGSEA. The V gene lost 4 bases and the J gene lost 10 bases, with 14 bases spanning the gap. CDR3 length equals 12 residues. The CDR3 sequence is CSVGGTLGEQFF. The CDR3 nucleotides are TGCAGCGTTGGAGGCACCCTGGGGGAGCAGTTCTTC.

Notes on this clone: Other DNA sequences within the sample encode an identical CDR3. In nucleotides, the CDR3 is TGTGCCAGCAGCTTGGGCGGGAGGGTTTACGAGCAGTACTTC. The encoded protein is CASSLGGRVYEQYF. The rearrangement joins TRBV5-6 to TRBJ2-7; 9 bases match TRBD2. The junction had 2 bases not matched to a gene; V was cut back by 0 bases and J by 4 bases. This CDR3 region has 14 residues. In germline, CDR1 is SGHDT, CDR2 YYEEEE. The whole variable domain, remainder taken from reference TRBV5-6 and TRBJ2-7, is DAGVTQSPTHLIKTRGQQVTLRCSPKSGHDTVSWYQQALGQGPQFIFQYYEEEERQRGNFPDRFSGHQFPNYSSELNVNALLLGDSALYLCASSLGGRVYEQYFGPGTRLTVT.

The chain joins TRBV5-3 to TRBJ2-1; TRBD2 aligns across 9 bases. TRBV5-3 is recorded as an ORF, its role being uncertain. V lost 0 bases to trimming and J lost 0 bases; unmatched junction nucleotides: 10. The CDR3 is 19 residues long. DNA of the CDR3: TGTGCCAGAAGCTTGGCAAGGCGGGAGGGATCCAGCTCCTACAATGAGCAGTTCTTC. As protein: CARSLARREGSSSYNEQFF.

The J gene is TRBJ2-1, the V gene TRBV27, with 10 bases matching TRBD2. V shed 6 bases, J shed 4 bases, and the junction held 6 bases outside the gene matches. From germline, CDR1 is MNHEY and CDR2 SMNVEV (reference sequence). CDR3 length: 15 residues. DNA for the CDR3: TGTGCCAGCAGGTTAGGGACTAGCGCTTACAATGAGCAGTTCTTC. It is translated as CASRLGTSAYNEQFF.

The chain employs TRBV7-9 and TRBJ2-5, with TRBD2 matching over 13 bases. J lost 5 bases, V lost 4 bases, and 7 bases had no gene match. The CDR3 extends over 16 amino acids. CDR1 is SEHNR and CDR2 is FQNEAQ in the germline V gene (reference sequence). The CDR3 nucleotides read TGTGCCAGCAGCTCCCCGGGACTAGCGGGAACGGAGACCCAGTACTTC. It codes for CASSSPGLAGTETQYF. Based on the CDR3 plus reference TRBV7-9 and TRBJ2-5, the full variable domain is DTGVSQNPRHKITKRGQNVTFRCDPISEHNRLYWYRQTLGQGPEFLTYFQNEAQLEKSRLLSDRFSAERPKGSFSTLEIQRTEQGDSAMYLCASSSPGLAGTETQYFGPGTRLLVL.

This sequence joins TRBV27 and TRBJ2-1, with 10 positions matching TRBD1. The V gene's germline CDR1 is MNHEY and CDR2 SMNVEV (reference sequence). The junction had 7 bases not matched to a gene; V was cut back by 5 bases and J by 3 bases. The CDR3 runs 16 residues. The CDR3 loop reads CASSPRTGGNYNEQFF. The CDR3 coding sequence is TGTGCCAGCAGTCCGCGGACAGGGGGAAACTACAATGAGCAGTTCTTC.

The genes are TRBV2 and TRBJ2-7, with 10 bases identical to TRBD2. V was clipped by 5 bases and J by 1 base; unmatched bases: 2. CDR3 length equals 14 residues. Germline V lookup: CDR1 SNHLY, CDR2 FYNNEI. The CDR3 nucleotides read TGTGCCAGCAGTATGGGACTAGCGTCCTACGAGCAGTACTTC. This translates into CASSMGLASYEQYF.

Points on this clone: Other DNA sequences in the sample encode the same CDR3. This sequence joins TRBV19 and TRBJ2-1; 8 nucleotides agree with TRBD2. CDR1 is LNHDA and CDR2 is SQIVND in the germline V gene (reference sequence). J lost 0 bases, V lost 6 bases, and 4 bases had no gene match. The CDR3 contains 15 residues. The CDR3 DNA is TGTGCCAGTAGCTTCAGCGGGAGCTCCTACAATGAGCAGTTCTTC. It yields the protein CASSFSGSSYNEQFF.

This chain joins TRBV7-9 and TRBJ1-2, with D perhaps TRBD1 (6 bases). V was pared by 1 base and J by 4 bases, with 25 bases between. This CDR3 contains 19 residues. CDR1 and CDR2 from the germline V gene are SEHNR and FQNEAQ (reference sequence). The CDR3 coding sequence is TGTGCCAGCAGCTTAGTGGTTGTTGGCGGGACATCAAAGGGCTATGGCTACACCTTC. It encodes CASSLVVVGGTSKGYGYTF.

Concerning this clone itself: The same CDR3 also results from other DNA sequences found in this sample. The chain couples TRBV27 to TRBJ2-7; the match to TRBD1 covers 9 bases. J lost 3 bases, V lost 3 bases, and 6 bases had no gene match. This CDR3 is 15 amino acids long. Germline CDR1 is MNHEY and CDR2 is SMNVEV (reference sequence). CDR3 DNA sequence: TGTGCCAGCAGTTTGGGCGGGACAGGGCTCTACGAGCAGTACTTC. Protein: CASSLGGTGLYEQYF.

The chain uses TRBV13 and TRBJ1-2; no definite D call. The CDR3 sequence is 16 residues long. Germline V gene data show CDR1 as PRHDT and CDR2 as FYEKMQ (reference sequence). V lost 5 bases and J lost 0, with 16 bases in between. CDR3 region: CASSTSSETTNYGYTF. CDR3 nucleotide sequence: TGTGCCAGCAGCACCTCGTCGGAGACAACTAACTATGGCTACACCTTC.

The chain has TRBV2 and TRBJ1-2; 7 nucleotides match TRBD1. The junction had 5 bases not matched to a gene; V was cut back by 1 base and J by 6 bases. This CDR3 spans 14 amino acids. Germline lookup yields CDR1 SNHLY and CDR2 FYNNEI. The CDR3 DNA sequence: TGTGCCAGCAGTGAAGGAGAGGGGGCACATGGCTACACCTTC. Protein: CASSEGEGAHGYTF.

V usage is TRBV13 and J usage is TRBJ2-7, with D uncertain. CDR1 PRHDT and CDR2 FYEKMQ come from the germline V gene (reference sequence). This CDR3 is 14 amino acids long. Trimming took 0 bases from V and 0 from J, leaving 6 bases between them. The CDR3 region is CASSLGQTSYEQYF. The DNA of the CDR3 is TGTGCCAGCAGCTTAGGACAGACCTCCTACGAGCAGTACTTC.

V gene TRBV5-6 combines with J gene TRBJ2-7; 9 bases are shared with TRBD2. The CDR3 consists of 16 residues. Losses at the gene ends were 0 bases for V and 5 bases for J; bases not matched to a gene: 9. Looked up from germline, CDR1 is SGHDT and CDR2 is YYEEEE. The chain's CDR3 is CASSLDGSGSLDEQYF. The CDR3 DNA follows: TGTGCCAGCAGCTTGGACGGTAGCGGGAGTCTCGACGAGCAGTACTTC.

The chain employs TRBV5-5 and TRBJ1-1, with D possibly being TRBD1 (5 bases). Germline CDR1 is SGHKS and CDR2 is YYEKEE (reference sequence). This CDR3 spans 13 amino acids. V lost 4 bases, J lost 1 base, and 8 bases lay in between. The CDR3: CASSETENTEAFF. The DNA of the CDR3 is TGTGCCAGCAGCGAGACAGAGAACACTGAAGCTTTCTTT.

The V gene is TRBV27, the J gene TRBJ2-3; 7 bases line up with TRBD2. The V segment lost 5 bases and the J segment 5 bases; nucleotides outside the gene matches: 13. Germline V gene sequence: CDR1 MNHEY, CDR2 SMNVEV (reference sequence). This CDR3 region has 16 residues. CDR3 residues: CASSELGREMLDTQYF. DNA of the CDR3: TGTGCCAGCAGTGAGCTGGGGCGGGAGATGTTAGATACGCAGTATTTT.

The chain employs TRBV15 and TRBJ2-3; TRBD2 might be the D (5 bases). V was clipped by 8 bases and J by 0 bases, with 15 bases between them. The CDR3 spans 15 residues. Germline loops: CDR1 LNHNV, CDR2 YYDKDF (reference sequence). The CDR3 is CATQLGRGSTDTQYF. The DNA of the CDR3 is TGTGCCACCCAGCTCGGTCGGGGAAGCACAGATACGCAGTATTTT. Filled out from reference TRBV15 and TRBJ2-3, the complete variable domain reads DAMVIQNPRYQVTQFGKPVTLSCSQTLNHNVMYWYQQKSSQAPKLLFHYYDKDFNNEADTPDNFQSRRPNTSFCFLDIRSPGLGDTAMYLCATQLGRGSTDTQYFGPGTRLTVL.

This clone turned up a few times. J is TRBJ1-1 and V is TRBV9; TRBD1 might be the D (5 bases). The CDR3 length is 15 residues. Germline CDR1 SGDLS, CDR2 YYNGEE. V dropped 5 bases and J dropped 0 bases, with 14 bases sitting between them. CDR3 nucleotide sequence: TGTGCCAGCAGTGCGGCGGGGGTTATGAACACTGAAGCTTTCTTT. Translating it yields CASSAAGVMNTEAFF.

Comment on this clone: Other nucleotide sequences in the sample specify the same CDR3. The gene calls are TRBV5-6 and TRBJ2-7; TRBD2 matches at 13 bases. This CDR3 spans 16 amino acids. Germline CDR1 SGHDT, CDR2 YYEEEE. Losses at the gene ends were 0 bases for V and 3 bases for J; bases not matched to a gene: 3. The CDR3 coding sequence is TGTGCCAGCAGCTTGGGACTAGCGGGAGGAAGCTACGAGCAGTACTTC. It yields the protein CASSLGLAGGSYEQYF.

CDR3 loop: CASTLVASGTYEQYF. For the CDR3, the DNA is TGTGCCAGCACCCTTGTGGCTAGCGGGACCTACGAGCAGTACTTC. The J gene is TRBJ2-7, the V gene TRBV28; 9 bases match TRBD2. The CDR3 has 15 residues. With 7 bases clipped from V and 2 bases from J, the junction kept 9 bases outside the gene matches. The germline CDR1 and CDR2 sequences are MDHEN and SYDVKM.

V and J are TRBV27 and TRBJ2-1, with 7 positions matching TRBD1. Per germline, CDR1 MNHEY and CDR2 SMNVEV (reference sequence). There are 17 residues in the CDR3. V was clipped by 5 bases and J by 10 bases; unmatched bases: 20. CDR3 sequence: CASSPIPRDSRSEEQFF. CDR3 DNA: TGTGCCAGCAGTCCGATACCCCGGGACAGCCGTTCTGAGGAGCAGTTCTTC.

CDR3 in DNA: TGCAGCGTTGGGCCTGAAGCTTTCTTT. Translating gives CSVGPEAFF. The chain combines TRBV29-1 with TRBJ1-1, with D hard to call. The CDR3 length is 9 residues. The germline CDR1 and CDR2 sequences are SQVTM and ANQGSEA. V was trimmed by 4 bases and J by 6 bases, leaving 3 bases between them.

This chain uses TRBV29-1 with TRBJ1-2; tentative D call: TRBD1 (6 bases). V shed 6 bases and J shed 7 bases, with 15 bases lying between them. The CDR3 has 12 amino acids. Looked up from germline, CDR1 is SQVTM and CDR2 is ANQGSEA. The CDR3, as DNA: TGCAGCGTCAGAAACAGGGAATTTGGCTACACCTTC. As protein: CSVRNREFGYTF. The variable domain in full, with the rest retrieved from reference TRBV29-1 and TRBJ1-2, is SAVISQKPSRDICQRGTSLTIQCQVDSQVTMMFWYRQQPGQSLTLIATANQGSEATYESGFVIDKFPISRPNLTFSTLTVSNMSPEDSSIYLCSVRNREFGYTFGSGTRLTVV.

V and J are TRBV7-9 and TRBJ2-1; 9 bases agree with TRBD1. After removal of 4 bases from V and 2 bases from J, the junction contained 3 bases not matched to a gene. CDR1 is SEHNR and CDR2 is FQNEAQ in the germline V gene (reference sequence). The CDR3 is 15 residues long. Here the CDR3 reads CASSSDRGPYNEQFF. The CDR3 nucleotides read TGTGCCAGCAGCTCGGACAGGGGTCCCTACAATGAGCAGTTCTTC.

This sequence joins TRBV7-8 and TRBJ2-1; D gene unclear. CDR1 SGHVS and CDR2 FQNEAQ come from the germline V gene. This CDR3 comprises 16 residues. The germline V and J ends were trimmed by 3 bases and 6 bases, with 18 bases remaining between them. The CDR3 DNA sequence: TGTGCCAGCAGCTTGGTGTCGAGAGCCCCTTCCAATGAGCAGTTCTTC. Translating it yields CASSLVSRAPSNEQFF.

This chain links TRBV7-2 with TRBJ2-2; D is undetermined. V lost 5 bases and J lost 6, with 25 bases in between. The CDR3 totals 18 residues. Germline V lookup: CDR1 SGHTA, CDR2 FQGNSA. CDR3 residues: CASSPLVVFGSRAGELFF. DNA for the CDR3: TGTGCCAGCAGCCCTTTGGTAGTATTCGGATCTAGGGCCGGGGAGCTGTTTTTT.